One sample yielded the 10 T cell receptor beta chains listed below, sequenced in a study of blood T cells in healthy people across ages. The second PCR ran about 6 to 12 cycles with a sample-barcoded 5' primer and J-beta primers. TCRdb reprocessed the 5' RACE reads with MiXCR, giving one entry per CDR3 protein. Of 800,000 to 950,000 distinct CDR3 sequences in the sample, 48% were seen once. The specimen was blood. These receptors came from a man in his thirties or forties in good health.

Ten or more counts support this clonotype. This chain joins TRBV29-1 and TRBJ2-7, with D tentatively TRBD1 (5 bases). CDR1 is SQVTM and CDR2 is ANQGSEA in the germline V gene. The length of the CDR3 is 12 residues. V was pared by 3 bases and J by 2 bases, with 8 bases between. The CDR3 here is CSVDQGPYEQYF. The CDR3 nucleotides read TGCAGCGTTGACCAGGGTCCCTACGAGCAGTACTTC.

The chain joins TRBV2 to TRBJ1-5; D gene ambiguous. The CDR3 length is 13 residues. The germline gives CDR1 SNHLY, CDR2 FYNNEI. Trimming stripped 5 bases from V and 2 bases from J, with 7 bases between. The CDR3 reads CASSKEGNQPQHF. The CDR3 nucleotides are TGTGCCAGCAGTAAAGAGGGCAATCAGCCCCAGCATTTT. Full variable domain (missing parts from reference TRBV2 and TRBJ1-5): EPEVTQTPSHQVTQMGQEVILRCVPISNHLYFYWYRQILGQKVEFLVSFYNNEISEKSEIFDDQFSVERPDGSNFTLKIRSTKLEDSAMYFCASSKEGNQPQHFGDGTRLSIL.

The chain combines TRBV6-5 with TRBJ2-3; D is tentatively TRBD1 or TRBD2 (6 bases each). V lost 8 bases and J 0 bases, leaving 15 bases between the germline ends. The CDR3 covers 15 residues. Germline V gene lookup returns CDR1 MNHEY and CDR2 SVGAGI. As DNA, the CDR3 is TGTGCCAGCCGGAGGAGGGGGGTAAGCACAGATACGCAGTATTTT. As protein: CASRRRGVSTDTQYF.

This clonotype occurred a few times. This sequence joins TRBV27 and TRBJ1-6, with D perhaps matching TRBD1 (5 bases). Trimming stripped 5 bases from V and 4 bases from J, with 9 bases between. This CDR3 is 14 amino acids long. Germline V gene sequence: CDR1 MNHEY, CDR2 SMNVEV (reference sequence). This chain's CDR3 is CASSERGYNSPLHF. The CDR3 DNA reads as TGTGCCAGCAGTGAGAGGGGATATAATTCACCCCTCCACTTT.

The chain uses TRBV6-4 and TRBJ2-1; TRBD2 matches at 7 bases. Looked up from germline, CDR1 is MRHNA and CDR2 is SNTAGT. The CDR3 is 15 residues long. J was trimmed by 5 bases and V by 6 bases; bases with no gene match: 10. The CDR3 sequence is CASSVVGGGNNEQFF. The CDR3 DNA follows: TGTGCCAGCAGCGTAGTGGGGGGGGGGAACAATGAGCAGTTCTTC.

This clonotype was observed many times. The gene calls are TRBV12-3 or TRBV12-4 and TRBJ1-1; 7 nucleotides match TRBD1. V was pared by 2 bases and J by 12 bases, with 9 bases of the junction left unmatched. There are 13 residues in the CDR3. CDR3 region: CASSLLDRDLTFF. Here the CDR3 DNA reads TGTGCCAGCAGTTTACTTGACAGGGATTTGACTTTCTTT.

Only a few counts were recorded for this clonotype. The chain combines TRBV20-1 with TRBJ2-7; 9 bases are shared with TRBD1. The CDR3 consists of 14 residues. Trimming cost V 0 bases and J 4 bases; bases outside gene matches: 4. Germline values: CDR1 DFQATT, CDR2 SNEGSKA (reference sequence). The chain's CDR3 is CSARDLDRGYEQYF. CDR3 bases: TGCAGTGCTAGAGATCTCGACAGGGGGTACGAGCAGTACTTC.

V and J are TRBV29-1 and TRBJ2-3; 11 nucleotides line up with TRBD1. Germline V lookup: CDR1 SQVTM, CDR2 ANQGSEA. Trimming took 7 bases from V and 2 from J; bases not matched to a gene: 14. This CDR3 is 17 amino acids long. CDR3 bases: TGCAGCGGCCGCGGGTCGTCGGGACAGGGGGACACAGATACGCAGTATTTT. Amino acid sequence: CSGRGSSGQGDTDTQYF.

The chain recombines TRBV25-1 with TRBJ2-7; 7 nucleotides align to TRBD1. The V and J ends lost 3 bases and 5 bases, in that order; junction bases with no gene match: 10. In germline, CDR1 is MGHDK, CDR2 SYGVNS. The CDR3 has 15 residues. The CDR3 bases are TGTGCCAGCAGTGAGCAACAGGGGTTCGCGGACGAGCAGTACTTC. Translated: CASSEQQGFADEQYF.

The CDR3 spells CASSVPSGTPVTGELFF. CDR3 in DNA: TGTGCCAGCAGCGTCCCCTCCGGGACACCAGTCACCGGGGAGCTGTTTTTT. The chain recombines TRBV9 with TRBJ2-2; D is possibly TRBD1 (6 bases). Deletions cut 2 bases from V and 4 bases from J, with 18 bases between. This CDR3 spans 17 amino acids. Germline CDR1 SGDLS, CDR2 YYNGEE.